The rows below give T cell receptor beta chains drawn from one sample of a study of identical twins. From the 5' RACE reads, TCRdb called clonotypes with MiXCR, one entry per CDR3 protein. The table records roughly 200,000 distinct CDR3 sequences, 15% to 20% of them present only once. These same records also appear under a second study, on T cells expressing NK-cell markers.

The specimen was CD8+ T cells sorted from blood. The receptors derive from a young woman in good health. The CDR3 runs from the conserved cysteine through the conserved F or W. A D gene is named only where the DNA matches it firmly. Part of the rows lack a size; the others show once, few, many or a class for expanded clones.

v_gene: TRBV11-2
len: 13
j_gene: TRBJ2-1
d_gene: NA
abundance: NA
CDR3aa: CASKWGPGDEQFF
CDR3nt: TGTGCCAGCAAATGGGGGCCTGGCGATGAGCAGTTCTTC

v_gene: TRBV4-1
len: 15
j_gene: TRBJ2-7
d_gene: TRBD1
abundance: NA
CDR3aa: CASSLRTGSSYEQYF
CDR3nt: TGCGCCAGCAGCCTTCGGACAGGGAGCTCCTACGAGCAGTACTTC

v_gene: TRBV5-5
len: 12
j_gene: TRBJ1-1
d_gene: TRBD1
abundance: few
CDR3aa: CASTGEGTEAFF
CDR3nt: TGTGCCAGTACAGGGGAGGGGACTGAAGCTTTCTTT

v_gene: TRBV6-4
len: 13
j_gene: TRBJ2-3
d_gene: NA
abundance: many
CDR3aa: CASSEGNTDTQYF
CDR3nt: TGTGCCAGCAGTGAAGGTAACACAGATACGCAGTATTTT

v_gene: TRBV5-4
len: 13
j_gene: TRBJ2-7
d_gene: NA
abundance: many
CDR3aa: CASSLSDTAEQYF
CDR3nt: TGTGCCAGCAGCCTATCCGACACGGCAGAGCAGTACTTC

v_gene: TRBV21-1
len: 13
j_gene: TRBJ1-2
d_gene: NA
abundance: NA
CDR3aa: CASSKRPDYGYTF
CDR3nt: TGTGCCAGCAGCAAGAGGCCTGACTATGGCTACACCTTC

v_gene: TRBV2
len: 13
j_gene: TRBJ1-1
d_gene: NA
abundance: few
CDR3aa: CASSEAQVTEAFF
CDR3nt: TGTGCCAGCAGTGAAGCTCAGGTGACTGAAGCTTTCTTT

v_gene: TRBV9
len: 14
j_gene: TRBJ2-1
d_gene: NA
abundance: few
CDR3aa: CASSVEGGYNEQFF
CDR3nt: TGTGCCAGCAGCGTAGAAGGGGGCTACAATGAGCAGTTCTTC

v_gene: TRBV7-9
len: 17
j_gene: TRBJ2-7
d_gene: TRBD1
abundance: NA
CDR3aa: CASSLDSLLTGNYEQYF
CDR3nt: TGTGCCAGCAGCTTAGATTCCCTCCTGACAGGGAACTACGAGCAGTACTTC

v_gene: TRBV11-2
len: 11
j_gene: TRBJ1-3
d_gene: NA
abundance: many
CDR3aa: CASSLTTEKDF
CDR3nt: TGTGCCAGCAGCTTAACGACAGAAAAGGATTTT

v_gene: TRBV19
len: 14
j_gene: TRBJ2-7
d_gene: TRBD1
abundance: many
CDR3aa: CASSTGTGSHEQYF
CDR3nt: TGTGCCAGTAGTACCGGGACAGGGTCCCACGAGCAGTACTTC

v_gene: TRBV20-1
len: 11
j_gene: TRBJ1-1
d_gene: NA
abundance: few
CDR3aa: CSVPVNTEAFF
CDR3nt: TGCAGTGTACCAGTGAACACTGAAGCTTTCTTT

v_gene: TRBV7-9
len: 14
j_gene: TRBJ2-7
d_gene: TRBD1
abundance: NA
CDR3aa: CASIPGTGAYEQYF
CDR3nt: TGTGCCAGCATCCCCGGGACAGGAGCCTACGAGCAGTACTTC

v_gene: TRBV15
len: 14
j_gene: TRBJ1-1
d_gene: NA
abundance: NA
CDR3aa: CATSRDWRGTEAFF
CDR3nt: TGTGCCACCAGCAGAGATTGGAGAGGCACTGAAGCTTTCTTT

v_gene: TRBV3-1
len: 16
j_gene: TRBJ2-5
d_gene: NA
abundance: NA
CDR3aa: CASSQERLATQETQYF
CDR3nt: TGTGCCAGCAGCCAAGAACGGCTAGCTACCCAAGAGACCCAGTACTTC

v_gene: TRBV5-6
len: 15
j_gene: TRBJ2-1
d_gene: NA
abundance: NA
CDR3aa: CASSRPGVPVDEQFF
CDR3nt: TGTGCCAGCAGCCGTCCGGGGGTTCCGGTCGATGAGCAGTTCTTC

v_gene: TRBV4-3
len: 16
j_gene: TRBJ2-1
d_gene: TRBD2
abundance: NA
CDR3aa: CASSQDRTSGRNEQFF
CDR3nt: TGCGCCAGCAGCCAAGACAGGACTAGCGGGAGGAATGAGCAGTTCTTC

v_gene: TRBV6-2/TRBV6-3
len: 14
j_gene: TRBJ1-1
d_gene: NA
abundance: NA
CDR3aa: CASSYRGASTEAFF
CDR3nt: TGTGCCAGCAGTTACAGAGGGGCGAGCACTGAAGCTTTCTTT

v_gene: TRBV7-9
len: 15
j_gene: TRBJ2-7
d_gene: NA
abundance: NA
CDR3aa: CAISSGVLSSYEQYF
CDR3nt: TGTGCCATCAGCTCCGGGGTCCTCAGCTCCTACGAGCAGTACTTC

v_gene: TRBV4-2
len: 13
j_gene: TRBJ2-7
d_gene: NA
abundance: few
CDR3aa: CASSPTSAYEQYF
CDR3nt: TGTGCCAGCAGCCCGACTAGTGCCTACGAGCAGTACTTC

v_gene: TRBV11-3
len: 16
j_gene: TRBJ2-3
d_gene: NA
abundance: few
CDR3aa: CASSRRGSRSTDTQYF
CDR3nt: TGTGCCAGCAGCCGACGTGGTAGCCGGAGCACAGATACGCAGTATTTT

v_gene: TRBV7-8
len: 16
j_gene: TRBJ2-3
d_gene: TRBD2
abundance: NA
CDR3aa: CASSLGAGGLRDTQYF
CDR3nt: TGTGCCAGCAGCTTAGGAGCGGGGGGGCTCAGAGATACGCAGTATTTT

v_gene: TRBV6-1
len: 13
j_gene: TRBJ1-2
d_gene: NA
abundance: few
CDR3aa: CASSTGGNYGYTF
CDR3nt: TGTGCCAGCAGTACCGGGGGAAACTATGGCTACACCTTC

v_gene: TRBV5-1
len: 13
j_gene: TRBJ1-1
d_gene: NA
abundance: few
CDR3aa: CASSLGGVTEAFF
CDR3nt: TGCGCCAGCAGCTTGGGAGGGGTGACTGAAGCTTTCTTT

v_gene: TRBV6-2/TRBV6-3
len: 12
j_gene: TRBJ2-1
d_gene: NA
abundance: NA
CDR3aa: CASSTYYNEQFF
CDR3nt: TGTGCCAGCAGTACATACTACAATGAGCAGTTCTTC

v_gene: TRBV3-1
len: 15
j_gene: TRBJ2-3
d_gene: TRBD2
abundance: few
CDR3aa: CASSRGRARTDTQYF
CDR3nt: TGTGCCAGCAGCCGCGGGAGGGCCCGCACAGATACGCAGTATTTT

v_gene: TRBV27
len: 14
j_gene: TRBJ1-1
d_gene: NA
abundance: medium-sized
CDR3aa: CASSLTGPNTEAFF
CDR3nt: TGTGCCAGCAGTTTAACAGGGCCGAACACTGAAGCTTTCTTT

v_gene: TRBV2
len: 12
j_gene: TRBJ2-7
d_gene: TRBD1
abundance: few
CDR3aa: CTIGQGVNEQYF
CDR3nt: TGTACCATAGGACAGGGGGTCAACGAGCAGTACTTC

v_gene: TRBV27
len: 15
j_gene: TRBJ2-1
d_gene: NA
abundance: NA
CDR3aa: CASSLGTPSYNEQFF
CDR3nt: TGTGCCAGCAGCCTCGGGACGCCTTCCTACAATGAGCAGTTCTTC

v_gene: TRBV11-2
len: 15
j_gene: TRBJ2-5
d_gene: TRBD1
abundance: NA
CDR3aa: CASSLRTGDPKTQYF
CDR3nt: TGTGCCAGCAGCTTGAGGACAGGGGATCCAAAGACCCAGTACTTC

v_gene: TRBV5-1
len: 17
j_gene: TRBJ2-2
d_gene: NA
abundance: many
CDR3aa: CASSFWDGPANTGELFF
CDR3nt: TGCGCCAGCTCCTTTTGGGACGGACCAGCGAACACCGGGGAGCTGTTTTTT

v_gene: TRBV20-1
len: 14
j_gene: TRBJ2-7
d_gene: TRBD2
abundance: NA
CDR3aa: CSAYLAASSYEQYF
CDR3nt: TGCAGTGCTTATCTAGCGGCCAGCTCCTACGAGCAGTACTTC

v_gene: TRBV6-1
len: 15
j_gene: TRBJ2-2
d_gene: TRBD2
abundance: NA
CDR3aa: CASSEVGLATGELFF
CDR3nt: TGTGCCAGCAGTGAAGTTGGACTAGCGACGGGGGAGCTGTTTTTT

v_gene: TRBV7-9
len: 16
j_gene: TRBJ1-5
d_gene: NA
abundance: NA
CDR3aa: CASSLVELLGNQPQHF
CDR3nt: TGTGCCAGCAGCTTAGTTGAGTTACTGGGCAATCAGCCCCAGCATTTT

v_gene: TRBV7-9
len: 14
j_gene: TRBJ1-2
d_gene: NA
abundance: NA
CDR3aa: CASSSSQINYGYTF
CDR3nt: TGTGCCAGCAGCTCCTCTCAGATTAACTATGGCTACACCTTC

v_gene: TRBV18
len: 16
j_gene: TRBJ2-3
d_gene: NA
abundance: NA
CDR3aa: CASSPSKGQSTDTQYF
CDR3nt: TGTGCCAGCTCACCAAGTAAAGGACAGAGCACAGATACGCAGTATTTT

v_gene: TRBV5-6
len: 16
j_gene: TRBJ2-1
d_gene: TRBD1
abundance: NA
CDR3aa: CASSLYDRERRGEQFF
CDR3nt: TGTGCCAGCAGCTTATACGACAGGGAACGAAGGGGTGAGCAGTTCTTC

v_gene: TRBV20-1
len: 16
j_gene: TRBJ2-1
d_gene: TRBD2
abundance: many
CDR3aa: CSARGPREGRGNEQFF
CDR3nt: TGCAGTGCTAGAGGGCCGCGGGAGGGCCGGGGCAATGAGCAGTTCTTC

v_gene: TRBV7-6
len: 14
j_gene: TRBJ2-3
d_gene: NA
abundance: few
CDR3aa: CASSSSAYTDTQYF
CDR3nt: TGTGCCAGCAGCTCTAGCGCCTACACAGATACGCAGTATTTT

v_gene: TRBV12-3/TRBV12-4
len: 12
j_gene: TRBJ1-1
d_gene: NA
abundance: few
CDR3aa: CASSLGLAEAFF
CDR3nt: TGTGCCAGCAGTTTAGGACTAGCTGAAGCTTTCTTT

v_gene: TRBV10-2
len: 16
j_gene: TRBJ1-4
d_gene: NA
abundance: few
CDR3aa: CASSLGRGGTNEKLFF
CDR3nt: TGCGCCAGCAGTTTGGGCAGGGGAGGAACTAATGAAAAACTGTTTTTT

v_gene: TRBV5-8
len: 11
j_gene: TRBJ2-7
d_gene: NA
abundance: once
CDR3aa: CASSRRSEQYF
CDR3nt: TGTGCCAGCAGTCGTAGATCCGAGCAGTACTTC

v_gene: TRBV7-6
len: 13
j_gene: TRBJ2-5
d_gene: NA
abundance: NA
CDR3aa: CASSLSSRETQYF
CDR3nt: TGTGCCAGCAGCCTTTCTAGCAGAGAGACCCAGTACTTC

v_gene: TRBV4-3
len: 17
j_gene: TRBJ2-7
d_gene: TRBD2
abundance: NA
CDR3aa: CASSQAWTSGSSYEQYF
CDR3nt: TGCGCCAGCAGCCAGGCTTGGACTAGCGGAAGCTCCTACGAGCAGTACTTC

v_gene: TRBV3-1
len: 17
j_gene: TRBJ2-6
d_gene: TRBD2
abundance: NA
CDR3aa: CASSQGEGLYGANVLTF
CDR3nt: TGTGCCAGCAGCCAAGGGGAGGGACTATACGGGGCCAACGTCCTGACTTTC